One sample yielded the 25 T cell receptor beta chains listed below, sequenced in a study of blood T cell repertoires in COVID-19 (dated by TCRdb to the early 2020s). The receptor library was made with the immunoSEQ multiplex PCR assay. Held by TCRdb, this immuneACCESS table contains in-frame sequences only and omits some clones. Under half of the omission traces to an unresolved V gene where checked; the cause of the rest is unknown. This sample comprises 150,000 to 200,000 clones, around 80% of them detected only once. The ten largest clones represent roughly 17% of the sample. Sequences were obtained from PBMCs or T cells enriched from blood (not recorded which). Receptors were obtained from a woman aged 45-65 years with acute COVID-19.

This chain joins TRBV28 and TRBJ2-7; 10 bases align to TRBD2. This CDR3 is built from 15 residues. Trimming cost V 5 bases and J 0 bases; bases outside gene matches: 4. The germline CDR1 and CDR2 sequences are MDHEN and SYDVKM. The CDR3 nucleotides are TGTGCCAGCAGTCCAACTAGCGGGGTCTCCTACGAGCAGTACGTC. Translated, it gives CASSPTSGVSYEQYV.

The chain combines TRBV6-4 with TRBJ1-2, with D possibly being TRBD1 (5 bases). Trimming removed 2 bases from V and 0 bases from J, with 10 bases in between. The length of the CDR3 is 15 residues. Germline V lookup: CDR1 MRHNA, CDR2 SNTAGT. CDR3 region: CASSDLWGANYGYTF. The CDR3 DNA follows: TGTGCCAGCAGTGACCTCTGGGGGGCTAACTATGGCTACACCTTC.

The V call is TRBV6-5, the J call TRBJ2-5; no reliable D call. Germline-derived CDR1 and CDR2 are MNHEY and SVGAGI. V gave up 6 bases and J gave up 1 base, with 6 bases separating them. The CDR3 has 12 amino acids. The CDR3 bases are TGTGCCAGCAGGGAGCCCCAAGAGACCCAGTACTTC. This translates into CASREPQETQYF.

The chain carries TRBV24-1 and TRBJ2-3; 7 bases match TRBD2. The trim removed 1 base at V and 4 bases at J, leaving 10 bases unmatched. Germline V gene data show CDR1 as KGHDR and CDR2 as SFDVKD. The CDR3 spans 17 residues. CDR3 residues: CATSDFRGEGPPDTQYF. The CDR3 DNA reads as TGTGCCACCAGTGATTTCCGGGGGGAGGGTCCCCCAGATACGCAGTATTTT.

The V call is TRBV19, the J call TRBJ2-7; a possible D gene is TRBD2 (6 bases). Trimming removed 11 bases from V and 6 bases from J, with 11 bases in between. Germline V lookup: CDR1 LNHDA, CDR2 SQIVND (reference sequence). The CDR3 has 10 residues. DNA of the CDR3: TGTGCCCCCGGGGGAGCCGAGCAGTACGTC. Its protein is CAPGGAEQYV.

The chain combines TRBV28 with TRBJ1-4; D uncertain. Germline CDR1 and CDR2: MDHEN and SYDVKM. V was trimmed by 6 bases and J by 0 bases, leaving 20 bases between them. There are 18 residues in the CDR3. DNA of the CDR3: TGTGCCAGCAGAGCCCAGAGGCCGGATAAAACAACTAATGAAAAACTGTTTTTT. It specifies CASRAQRPDKTTNEKLFF.

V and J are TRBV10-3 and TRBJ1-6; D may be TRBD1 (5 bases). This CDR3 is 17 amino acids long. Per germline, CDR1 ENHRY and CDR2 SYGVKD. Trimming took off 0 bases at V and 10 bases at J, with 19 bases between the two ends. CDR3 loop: CAISESLRQGTGSPLHF. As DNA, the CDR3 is TGTGCCATCAGTGAGTCTCTTCGGCAGGGAACAGGATCACCCCTCCACTTT.

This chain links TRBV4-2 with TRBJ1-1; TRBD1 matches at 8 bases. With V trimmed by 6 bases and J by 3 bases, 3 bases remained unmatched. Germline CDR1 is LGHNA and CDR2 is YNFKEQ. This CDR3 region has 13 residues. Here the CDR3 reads CASRLQGDTEAFF. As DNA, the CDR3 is TGTGCCAGCAGACTACAGGGGGACACTGAAGCTTTCTTT.

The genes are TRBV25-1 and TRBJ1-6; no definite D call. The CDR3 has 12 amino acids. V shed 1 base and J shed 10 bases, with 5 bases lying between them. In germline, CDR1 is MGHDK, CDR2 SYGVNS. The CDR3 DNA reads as TGTGCCAGCAGTGAATCGGGGTCACCCCTCCACTTT. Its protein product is CASSESGSPLHF.

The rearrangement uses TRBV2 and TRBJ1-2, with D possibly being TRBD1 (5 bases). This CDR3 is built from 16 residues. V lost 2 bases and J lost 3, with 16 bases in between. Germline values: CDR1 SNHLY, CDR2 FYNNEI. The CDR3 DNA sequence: TGTGCCAGCAGTGAAATAGTGGCAGGGCCGGACTATGGCTACACCTTC. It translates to CASSEIVAGPDYGYTF.

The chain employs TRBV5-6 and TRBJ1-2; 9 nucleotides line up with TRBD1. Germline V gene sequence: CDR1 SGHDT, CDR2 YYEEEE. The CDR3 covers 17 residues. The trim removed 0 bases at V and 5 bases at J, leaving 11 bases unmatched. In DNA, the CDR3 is TGTGCCAGCAGCTTGGAACGGGACAGGGATGGATGGTATGGCTACACCTTC. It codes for CASSLERDRDGWYGYTF.

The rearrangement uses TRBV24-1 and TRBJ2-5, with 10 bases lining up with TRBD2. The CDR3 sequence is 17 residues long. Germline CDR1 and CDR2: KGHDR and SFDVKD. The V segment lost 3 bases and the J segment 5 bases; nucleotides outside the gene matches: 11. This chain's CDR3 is CATSDNQPAGGLETQYF. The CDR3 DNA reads TGTGCCACCAGTGATAACCAACCAGCGGGGGGGCTGGAGACCCAGTACTTC.

CDR3 residues: CASSFGQEKYF. For the CDR3, the DNA is TGTGCCAGCAGCTTCGGACAGGAGAAGTACTTC. The chain employs TRBV11-3 and TRBJ2-4; 7 bases align to TRBD1. The V and J ends lost 3 bases and 14 bases, in that order; junction bases with no gene match: 4. There are 11 residues in the CDR3. In germline, CDR1 is SGHNT, CDR2 YENEEA. The full variable domain, in which reference TRBV11-3 and TRBJ2-4 provide the parts outside the CDR3, is EAGVVQSPRYKIIEKKQPVAFWCNPISGHNTLYWYLQNLGQGPELLIRYENEEAVDDSQLPKDRFSAERLKGVDSTLKIQPAELGDSAVYLCASSFGQEKYFGAGTRLSVL.

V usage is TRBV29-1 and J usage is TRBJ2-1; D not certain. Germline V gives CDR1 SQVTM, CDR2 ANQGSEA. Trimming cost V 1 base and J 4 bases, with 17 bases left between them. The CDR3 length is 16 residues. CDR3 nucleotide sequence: TGCAGCGTTGAAGCTAATCAGGTCCACGAATACAATGAGCAGTTCTTC. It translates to CSVEANQVHEYNEQFF.

The CDR3 region is CASSLAYRVQYV. The CDR3 DNA is TGTGCCAGCAGCTTGGCCTACAGGGTGCAGTACGTC. This rearrangement joins TRBV5-4 to TRBJ2-7; weak D call: TRBD1 (6 bases). The CDR3 contains 12 residues. Trimming took 0 bases from V and 9 from J, leaving 10 bases between them. The germline V gene has CDR1 SGHNT and CDR2 YYREEE (reference sequence).

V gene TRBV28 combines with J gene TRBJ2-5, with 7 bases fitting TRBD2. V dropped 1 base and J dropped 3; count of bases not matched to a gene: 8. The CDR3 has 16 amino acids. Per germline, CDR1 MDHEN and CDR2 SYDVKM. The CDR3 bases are TGTGCCAGCAGTTTATCCCTGGGGGGGGGAGAAGAGACCCAGTACTTC. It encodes CASSLSLGGGEETQYF. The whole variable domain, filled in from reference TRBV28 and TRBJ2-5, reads DVKVTQSSRYLVKRTGEKVFLECVQDMDHENMFWYRQDPGLGLRLIYFSYDVKMKEKGDIPEGYSVSREKKERFSLILESASTNQTSMYLCASSLSLGGGEETQYFGPGTRLLVL.

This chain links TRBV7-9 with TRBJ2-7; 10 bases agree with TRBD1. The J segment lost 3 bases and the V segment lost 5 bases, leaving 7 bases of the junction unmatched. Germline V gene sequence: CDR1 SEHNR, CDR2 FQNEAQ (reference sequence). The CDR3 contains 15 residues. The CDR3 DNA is TGTGCCAGCAGCAGGACAGGGGGGGACTACTACGAGCAGTACGTC. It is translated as CASSRTGGDYYEQYV.

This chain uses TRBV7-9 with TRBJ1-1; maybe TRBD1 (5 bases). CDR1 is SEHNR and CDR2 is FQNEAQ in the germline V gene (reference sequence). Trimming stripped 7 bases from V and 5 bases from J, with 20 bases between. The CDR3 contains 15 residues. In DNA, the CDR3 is TGTGCCAGCACCACTGGCTTTAGGGGTCGTACTGAAGCTTTCTTT. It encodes CASTTGFRGRTEAFF.

CDR3 sequence: CASSPGETQYF. CDR3 in DNA: TGTGCCAGCAGCCCCGGAGAGACCCAGTACTTC. The chain has TRBV5-4 and TRBJ2-5, with D unclear. Trimming removed 4 bases at V and 4 bases at J, with 5 bases between. There are 11 residues in the CDR3. The germline gives CDR1 SGHNT, CDR2 YYREEE (reference sequence).

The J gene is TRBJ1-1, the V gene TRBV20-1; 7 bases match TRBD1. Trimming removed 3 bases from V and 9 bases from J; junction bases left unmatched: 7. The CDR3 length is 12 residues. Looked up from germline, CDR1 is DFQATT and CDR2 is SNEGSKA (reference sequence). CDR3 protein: CSASGRQGKAFF. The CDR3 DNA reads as TGCAGTGCTAGTGGTCGACAGGGTAAAGCTTTCTTT.

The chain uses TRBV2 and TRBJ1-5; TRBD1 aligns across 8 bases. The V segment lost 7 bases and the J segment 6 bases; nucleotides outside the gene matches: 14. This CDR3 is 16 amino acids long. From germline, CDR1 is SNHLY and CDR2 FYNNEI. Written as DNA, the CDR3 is TGTGCCAGCAAGGCCCAGGGGGCCTCCGCGGCTCAGCCCCAGCATTTT. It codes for CASKAQGASAAQPQHF.

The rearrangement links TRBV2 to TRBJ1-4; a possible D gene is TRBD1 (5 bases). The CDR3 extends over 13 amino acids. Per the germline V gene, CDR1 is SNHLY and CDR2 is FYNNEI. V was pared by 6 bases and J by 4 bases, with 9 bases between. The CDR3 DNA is TGTGCCAGCAGAAGGGGAGGTAATGAAAAACTGTTTTTT. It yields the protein CASRRGGNEKLFF.

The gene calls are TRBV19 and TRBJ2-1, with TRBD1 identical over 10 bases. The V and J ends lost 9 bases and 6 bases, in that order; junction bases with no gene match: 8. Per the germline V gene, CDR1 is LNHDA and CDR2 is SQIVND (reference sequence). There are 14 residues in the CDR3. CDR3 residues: CASIGDRGSNEQFF. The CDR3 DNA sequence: TGTGCCAGCATCGGGGACAGGGGCTCCAATGAGCAGTTCTTC.

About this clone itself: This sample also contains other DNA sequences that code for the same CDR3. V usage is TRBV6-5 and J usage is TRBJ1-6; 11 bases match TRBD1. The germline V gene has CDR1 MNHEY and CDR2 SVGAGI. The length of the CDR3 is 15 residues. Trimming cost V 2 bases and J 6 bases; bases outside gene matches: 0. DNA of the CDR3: TGTGCCAGCAGTTACGGACAGGGGGCTAATTCACCCCTCCACTTT. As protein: CASSYGQGANSPLHF.

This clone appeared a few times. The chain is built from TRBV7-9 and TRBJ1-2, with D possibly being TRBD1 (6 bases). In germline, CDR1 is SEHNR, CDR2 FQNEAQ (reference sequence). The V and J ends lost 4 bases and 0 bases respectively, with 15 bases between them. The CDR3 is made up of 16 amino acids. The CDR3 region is CASSSWTAITNYGYTF. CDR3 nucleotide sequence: TGTGCCAGCAGCTCCTGGACAGCTATTACTAACTATGGCTACACCTTC.